The rows below give T cell receptor beta chains drawn from one sample of a study of shared clonotypes between healthy human individuals. Libraries were prepared by immunoSEQ multiplex PCR; TCRdb keeps only in-frame clonotypes and omits some of them. This table has 2 million to 2.5 million clones, approximately 96% appearing once. The specimen sequenced was naive CD4+ T cells sorted from blood. Receptor source: a man younger than 35 in good health. Both conserved end residues are part of each CDR3. The D gene is left open where the match is weak. Size is stated for part of the rows, as once, few or many counts, or as a class when the clone is expanded.

NA	TRBD1	TRBV30	TRBJ1-2	CAWSGTGGTGYGYTF	TGTGCCTGGAGCGGGACAGGGGGCACGGGCTATGGCTACACCTTC
NA	TRBD2	TRBV11-2	TRBJ2-2	CASSPRVLAGGPGTGELFF	TGTGCCAGCAGCCCCCGCGTTCTAGCGGGGGGGCCGGGCACCGGGGAGCTGTTTTTT
once	TRBD2	TRBV7-9	TRBJ2-7	CASTGLAHPYEQYF	TGTGCCAGCACGGGACTAGCTCATCCCTACGAGCAGTACTTC
NA	TRBD2	TRBV5-6	TRBJ2-4	CASSFGLAGTLGVKNIQYF	TGTGCCAGCAGCTTCGGACTAGCGGGAACCTTGGGGGTCAAAAACATTCAGTACTTC
NA	NA	TRBV7-2	TRBJ2-5	CASSFWGRPQETQYF	TGTGCCAGCAGCTTCTGGGGGAGGCCCCAAGAGACCCAGTACTTC
NA	NA	TRBV25-1	TRBJ1-1	CASSEYDNLNTEAFF	TGTGCCAGCAGTGAATACGACAACCTGAACACTGAAGCTTTCTTT
NA	NA	TRBV29-1	TRBJ2-7	CSVVITAPNYEQYF	TGCAGCGTTGTTATCACAGCGCCTAACTACGAGCAGTACTTC
once	NA	TRBV19	TRBJ1-5	CASIRDPYSNQPQHF	TGTGCCAGTATCAGAGATCCTTATAGCAATCAGCCCCAGCATTTT
NA	TRBD1	TRBV27	TRBJ1-5	CASSRQGEGQPQHF	TGTGCCAGCAGCCGACAGGGAGAAGGCCAGCCCCAGCATTTT
NA	NA	TRBV4-1	TRBJ2-5	CASSQGGAQETQYF	TGCGCCAGCAGCCAAGGCGGGGCCCAAGAGACCCAGTACTTC
few	NA	TRBV30	TRBJ1-2	CAWSLLGGYTF	TGTGCCTGGAGTCTCCTGGGTGGTTACACCTTC
NA	NA	TRBV2	TRBJ2-6	CASRRGSGANVLTF	TGTGCCAGCCGACGGGGCTCTGGGGCCAACGTCCTGACTTTC
NA	TRBD1	TRBV6-1	TRBJ1-5	CASRGQANQPQHF	TGTGCCAGCAGGGGACAGGCGAATCAGCCCCAGCATTTT
NA	NA	TRBV4-2	TRBJ1-6	CASSQDPGTPSYNSPLHF	TGTGCCAGCAGCCAAGACCCCGGGACACCTTCCTATAATTCACCCCTCCACTTT
NA	NA	TRBV5-4	TRBJ1-1	CASSPPGRGYTEAFF	TGTGCCAGCAGCCCCCCTGGGAGGGGGTACACTGAAGCTTTCTTT
NA	NA	TRBV7-9	TRBJ1-6	CASSLGDTRTYNSPLHF	TGTGCCAGCAGCTTGGGGGACACAAGAACCTATAATTCACCCCTCCACTTT
once	NA	TRBV7-3	TRBJ2-7	CASSSRPHYEQYF	TGTGCCAGCAGCTCCCGACCCCACTACGAGCAGTACTTC
once	NA	TRBV5-4	TRBJ2-3	CASSPRMVGGDTQYF	TGTGCCAGCAGCCCCCGAATGGTGGGGGGAGATACGCAGTATTTT
NA	NA	TRBV5-6	TRBJ1-2	CASSLPGTSYGYTF	TGTGCCAGCAGCTTGCCAGGAACCTCCTATGGCTACACCTTC
NA	NA	TRBV25-1	TRBJ1-4	CASSESRQVFRSNEKLFF	TGTGCCAGCAGTGAATCCCGACAGGTATTTCGATCCAATGAAAAACTGTTTTTT
NA	TRBD1	TRBV5-1	TRBJ1-4	CASSLGPGQGNEKLFF	TGCGCCAGCAGCTTGGGCCCGGGACAGGGAAATGAAAAACTGTTTTTT
NA	NA	TRBV7-3	TRBJ2-3	CASSLGTTTDTQYF	TGTGCCAGCAGCTTAGGGACCACCACAGATACGCAGTATTTT
NA	TRBD2	TRBV10-3	TRBJ2-7	CAIRAAGDVTYEQYF	TGTGCCATCAGGGCAGCGGGGGACGTCACCTACGAGCAGTACTTC
once	TRBD1	TRBV4-1	TRBJ1-5	CASSPQGAGRQPQHF	TGCGCCAGCAGCCCCCAGGGGGCTGGTCGACAGCCCCAGCATTTT
NA	NA	TRBV27	TRBJ2-2	CASIPYLGMDTGELFF	TGTGCCAGCATCCCGTACCTGGGCATGGACACCGGGGAGCTGTTTTTT
NA	NA	TRBV5-1	TRBJ1-3	CASSLLGDLIGNTIYF	TGCGCCAGCAGCTTGTTAGGGGACTTAATAGGAAACACCATATATTTT
NA	NA	TRBV1	TRBJ2-1	CTSSQDEGKRFSYNEQFF	TGCACCAGCAGCCAAGATGAAGGTAAGCGGTTCTCCTACAATGAGCAGTTCTTC
once	NA	TRBV20-1	TRBJ1-2	CSALGGGGYTF	TGCAGTGCCCTCGGCGGCGGCGGCTACACCTTC
NA	NA	TRBV28	TRBJ2-3	CASSAGDWSTDTQYF	TGTGCCAGCAGTGCCGGGGACTGGAGCACAGATACGCAGTATTTT
NA	NA	TRBV5-6	TRBJ1-2	CASSLAVLGGYGYTF	TGTGCCAGCAGCTTGGCTGTCCTGGGCGGGTATGGCTACACCTTC
NA	NA	TRBV27	TRBJ1-6	CASSPRTRVSSLSYNSPLHF	TGTGCCAGCAGTCCCCGTACGAGGGTTTCCTCCTTATCCTATAATTCACCCCTCCACTTT
NA	NA	TRBV7-2	TRBJ2-2	CASSLGTDTGELFF	TGTGCCAGCAGCCTTGGGACGGACACCGGGGAGCTGTTTTTT
NA	NA	TRBV6-1	TRBJ2-4	CASSEGTGKAKNIQYF	TGTGCCAGCAGTGAAGGAACAGGGAAGGCCAAAAACATTCAGTACTTC
NA	NA	TRBV10-3	TRBJ2-7	CAISTGATSYEQYF	TGTGCCATCAGTACGGGGGCCACCTCCTACGAGCAGTACTTC
NA	NA	TRBV6-5	TRBJ2-1	CASSDRPYYNEQFF	TGTGCCAGCAGTGACAGGCCCTACTACAATGAGCAGTTCTTC
NA	TRBD2	TRBV9	TRBJ2-1	CASSVASSGSSYNEQFF	TGTGCCAGCAGCGTAGCGTCTAGCGGGTCCTCCTACAATGAGCAGTTCTTC
NA	NA	TRBV30	TRBJ1-4	CAWSAQSGEKLFF	TGTGCCTGGAGTGCCCAGTCGGGTGAAAAACTGTTTTTT
NA	NA	TRBV10-1	TRBJ1-1	CASSYNPNTEAFF	TGCGCCAGCAGCTACAACCCGAACACTGAAGCTTTCTTT
NA	NA	TRBV2	TRBJ1-5	CASSELGSNQPQHF	TGTGCCAGCAGTGAACTCGGATCCAATCAGCCCCAGCATTTT
NA	TRBD1	TRBV27	TRBJ2-1	CASSFTGGSPYNEQFF	TGTGCCAGCAGTTTCACAGGGGGTAGCCCCTACAATGAGCAGTTCTTC
once	TRBD1	TRBV10-2	TRBJ2-2	CASSERGQENTGELFF	TGCGCCAGCAGTGAGCGGGGACAGGAGAACACCGGGGAGCTGTTTTTT
NA	NA	TRBV4-3	TRBJ1-3	CASSQGQAGDGNTIYF	TGCGCCAGCAGCCAAGGGCAAGCAGGGGACGGAAACACCATATATTTT
NA	NA	TRBV30	TRBJ2-7	CAWSVRDEQYF	TGTGCCTGGAGTGTACGTGACGAGCAGTACTTC
NA	NA	TRBV5-1	TRBJ1-2	CASSTTINYGYTF	TGCGCCAGCAGCACAACAATTAACTATGGCTACACCTTC
NA	NA	TRBV9	TRBJ2-3	CASSVRGTRAADTQYF	TGTGCCAGCAGCGTAAGGGGTACTCGAGCGGCAGATACGCAGTATTTT
once	TRBD1	TRBV28	TRBJ1-5	CASSLGQGGQPQHF	TGTGCCAGCAGTTTGGGACAGGGCGGGCAGCCCCAGCATTTT
NA	NA	TRBV5-1	TRBJ1-4	CASSLGGTPTANEKLFF	TGCGCCAGCAGCTTGGGAGGCACTCCTACGGCTAATGAAAAACTGTTTTTT
NA	TRBD2	TRBV5-1	TRBJ2-1	CASSLGLAGGNHNEQFF	TGCGCCAGCAGCTTGGGACTAGCGGGAGGGAACCACAATGAGCAGTTCTTC
NA	NA	TRBV27	TRBJ2-5	CASSLTGRQTQYF	TGTGCCAGCAGTTTAACAGGGAGGCAGACCCAGTACTTC
NA	TRBD1	TRBV7-9	TRBJ2-1	CASNLQGKNEQFF	TGTGCCAGCAACCTACAGGGGAAGAATGAGCAGTTCTTC
NA	NA	TRBV7-9	TRBJ1-2	CASSSGTNKINYGYTF	TGTGCCAGCAGCTCAGGGACAAATAAGATAAACTATGGCTACACCTTC
NA	NA	TRBV19	TRBJ1-1	CASSNNLNTEAFF	TGTGCCAGTAGTAACAATTTGAACACTGAAGCTTTCTTT
NA	TRBD1	TRBV5-4	TRBJ2-5	CASSLKDRMETQYF	TGTGCCAGCAGCTTGAAGGACAGGATGGAGACCCAGTACTTC
NA	NA	TRBV11-2	TRBJ2-5	CASSLDRSGRRQTQYF	TGTGCCAGCAGCTTAGATCGTTCAGGCCGACGTCAGACCCAGTACTTC
NA	TRBD1	TRBV6-1	TRBJ2-3	CASSVQGQGYDTQYF	TGTGCCAGCAGTGTTCAGGGACAGGGGTACGATACGCAGTATTTT
once	TRBD1	TRBV4-3	TRBJ2-1	CASSQEGTGGWNEQFF	TGCGCCAGCAGCCAAGAGGGGACAGGGGGCTGGAATGAGCAGTTCTTC
NA	TRBD1	TRBV7-6	TRBJ1-5	CASSSAGGNQPQHF	TGTGCCAGCAGCTCGGCAGGGGGGAATCAGCCCCAGCATTTT
NA	NA	TRBV29-1	TRBJ2-3	CSVLGGTDTQYF	TGCAGCGTTCTGGGTGGTACAGATACGCAGTATTTT
NA	NA	TRBV5-1	TRBJ1-1	CASSLGAGIMNTEAFF	TGCGCCAGCAGCTTGGGGGCAGGGATCATGAACACTGAAGCTTTCTTT
NA	NA	TRBV19	TRBJ1-6	CASSIVGYNSPLHF	TGTGCCAGTAGTATAGTCGGATATAATTCACCCCTCCACTTT